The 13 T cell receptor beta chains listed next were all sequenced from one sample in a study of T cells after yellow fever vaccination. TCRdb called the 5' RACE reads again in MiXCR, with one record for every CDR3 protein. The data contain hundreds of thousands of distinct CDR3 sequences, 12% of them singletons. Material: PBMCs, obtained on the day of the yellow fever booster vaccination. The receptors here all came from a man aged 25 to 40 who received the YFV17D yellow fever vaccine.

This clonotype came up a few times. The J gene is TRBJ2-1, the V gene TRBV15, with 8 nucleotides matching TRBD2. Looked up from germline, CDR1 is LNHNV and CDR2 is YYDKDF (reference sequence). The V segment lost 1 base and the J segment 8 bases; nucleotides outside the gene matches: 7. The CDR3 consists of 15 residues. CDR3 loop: CATSRGTGGPYEQFF. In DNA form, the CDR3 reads TGTGCCACCAGCAGAGGGACGGGAGGGCCCTATGAGCAGTTCTTC.

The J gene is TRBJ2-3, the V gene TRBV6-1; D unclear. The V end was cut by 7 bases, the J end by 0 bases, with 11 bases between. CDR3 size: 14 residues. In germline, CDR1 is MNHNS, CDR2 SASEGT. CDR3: CASIPVPSTDTQYF. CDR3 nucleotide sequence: TGTGCCAGCATCCCCGTCCCTAGCACAGATACGCAGTATTTT.

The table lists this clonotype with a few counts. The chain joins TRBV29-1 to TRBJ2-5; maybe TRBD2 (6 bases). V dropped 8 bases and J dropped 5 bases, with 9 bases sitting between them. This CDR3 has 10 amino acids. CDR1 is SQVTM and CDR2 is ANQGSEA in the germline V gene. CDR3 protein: CSWRAETQYF. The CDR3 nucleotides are TGCAGCTGGAGGGCTGAGACCCAGTACTTC. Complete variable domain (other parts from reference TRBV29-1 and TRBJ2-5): SAVISQKPSRDICQRGTSLTIQCQVDSQVTMMFWYRQQPGQSLTLIATANQGSEATYESGFVIDKFPISRPNLTFSTLTVSNMSPEDSSIYLCSWRAETQYFGPGTRLLVL.

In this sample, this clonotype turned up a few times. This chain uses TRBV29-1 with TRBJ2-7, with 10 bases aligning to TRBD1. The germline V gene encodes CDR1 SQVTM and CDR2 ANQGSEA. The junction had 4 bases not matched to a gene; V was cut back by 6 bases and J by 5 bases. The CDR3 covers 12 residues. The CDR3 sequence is CSVRGQGDEQYF. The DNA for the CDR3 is TGCAGCGTGAGAGGACAGGGGGACGAGCAGTACTTC.

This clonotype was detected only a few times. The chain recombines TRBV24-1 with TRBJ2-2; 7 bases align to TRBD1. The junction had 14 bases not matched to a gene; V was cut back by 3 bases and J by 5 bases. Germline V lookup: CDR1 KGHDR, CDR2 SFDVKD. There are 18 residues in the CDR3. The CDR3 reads CATSDRQIDRARTGELFF. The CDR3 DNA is TGTGCCACCAGTGATCGTCAAATAGACAGGGCAAGGACCGGGGAGCTGTTTTTT.

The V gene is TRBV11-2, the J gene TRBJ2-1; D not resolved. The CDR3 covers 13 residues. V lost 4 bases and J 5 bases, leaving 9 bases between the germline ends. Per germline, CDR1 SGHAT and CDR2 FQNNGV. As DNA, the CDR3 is TGTGCCAGCAGCTCTTCCTTAGACAATGAGCAGTTCTTC. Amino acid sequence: CASSSSLDNEQFF.

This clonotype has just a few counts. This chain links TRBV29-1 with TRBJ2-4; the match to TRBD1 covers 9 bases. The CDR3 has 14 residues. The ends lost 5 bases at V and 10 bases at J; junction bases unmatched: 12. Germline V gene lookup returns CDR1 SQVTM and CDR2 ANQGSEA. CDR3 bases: TGCAGCGTTCTCCCCGGGACAGGGTTGGGGATTCAGTACTTC. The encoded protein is CSVLPGTGLGIQYF. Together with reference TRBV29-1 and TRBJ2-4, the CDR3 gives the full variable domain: SAVISQKPSRDICQRGTSLTIQCQVDSQVTMMFWYRQQPGQSLTLIATANQGSEATYESGFVIDKFPISRPNLTFSTLTVSNMSPEDSSIYLCSVLPGTGLGIQYFGAGTRLSVL.

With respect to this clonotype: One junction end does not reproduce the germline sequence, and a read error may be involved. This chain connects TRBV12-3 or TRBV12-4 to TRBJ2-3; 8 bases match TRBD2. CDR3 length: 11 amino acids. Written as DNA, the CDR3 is TGTGCCAGCAGTCCCGGGACTAGGTCGGATTTT. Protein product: CASSPGTRSDF.

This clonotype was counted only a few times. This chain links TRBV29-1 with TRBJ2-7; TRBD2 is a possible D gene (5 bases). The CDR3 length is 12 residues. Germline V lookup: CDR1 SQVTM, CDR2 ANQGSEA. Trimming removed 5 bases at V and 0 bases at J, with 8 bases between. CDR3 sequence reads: CSVHAGSYEQYF. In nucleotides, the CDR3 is TGCAGCGTTCACGCGGGCTCCTACGAGCAGTACTTC.

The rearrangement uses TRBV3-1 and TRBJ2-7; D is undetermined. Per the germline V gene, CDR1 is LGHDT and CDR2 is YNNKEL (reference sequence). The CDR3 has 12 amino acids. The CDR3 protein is CNRRLGTYEQYF. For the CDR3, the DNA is TGTAACCGCCGCCTCGGCACCTACGAGCAGTACTTC.

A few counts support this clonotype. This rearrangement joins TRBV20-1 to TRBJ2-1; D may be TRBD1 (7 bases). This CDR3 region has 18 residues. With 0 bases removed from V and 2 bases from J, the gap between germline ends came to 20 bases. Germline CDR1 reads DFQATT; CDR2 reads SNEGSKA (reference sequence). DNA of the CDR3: TGCAGTGCTAGAGATTACCAGGGGGAGGCCCTCACCTACAATGAGCAGTTCTTC. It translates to CSARDYQGEALTYNEQFF.

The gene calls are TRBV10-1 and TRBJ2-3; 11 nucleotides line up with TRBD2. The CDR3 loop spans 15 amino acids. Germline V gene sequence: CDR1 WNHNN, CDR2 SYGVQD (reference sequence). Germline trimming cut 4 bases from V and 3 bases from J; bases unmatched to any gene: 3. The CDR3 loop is CASSASGRSTDTQYF. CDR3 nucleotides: TGCGCCAGCAGTGCTAGCGGGAGGTCTACAGATACGCAGTATTTT.

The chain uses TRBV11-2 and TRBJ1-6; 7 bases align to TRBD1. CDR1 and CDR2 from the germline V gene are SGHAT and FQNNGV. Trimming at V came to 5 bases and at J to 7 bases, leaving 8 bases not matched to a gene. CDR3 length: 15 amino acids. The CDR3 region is CASSPQQGWNSPLHF. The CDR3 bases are TGTGCCAGCAGCCCGCAACAGGGGTGGAATTCACCCCTCCACTTT.